The clone carrying this T cell receptor (beta chain) was seen ten or more times. Its antigen is unknown. One entry per CDR3 protein, called by TCRdb with MiXCR from the 5' RACE reads. The sample holds under 500,000 distinct CDR3 sequences, around 19% seen once. The sample originates from a study of T cells after yellow fever vaccination. Turning to the study itself: Preparation of the low-cell-number fractions used SMART-Seq v4 Ultra Low Input.

The CDR3 has 14 amino acids. The germline V gene has CDR1 MNHEY and CDR2 SVGEGT. V shed 7 bases and J 3 bases; nucleotides not matched to a gene: 8. Overall study results and limits: Of the clonotypes, a small share occurred in both CD4 and CD8 compartments. Abundant clonotypes (contaminants from the bulk population) could be present in FACS-sorted repertoires.

The TCR was taken from a young man who received the YFV17D yellow fever vaccine. The chain uses TRBV6-2 or TRBV6-3 and TRBJ2-7, with TRBD2 matching over 8 bases. Sample: PBMCs, taken before the yellow fever booster vaccination. The CDR3 nucleotides are TGTGCCAGCACCCACCCCGGGGGGGACTACGAGCAGTACTTC. This codes for CASTHPGGDYEQYF.